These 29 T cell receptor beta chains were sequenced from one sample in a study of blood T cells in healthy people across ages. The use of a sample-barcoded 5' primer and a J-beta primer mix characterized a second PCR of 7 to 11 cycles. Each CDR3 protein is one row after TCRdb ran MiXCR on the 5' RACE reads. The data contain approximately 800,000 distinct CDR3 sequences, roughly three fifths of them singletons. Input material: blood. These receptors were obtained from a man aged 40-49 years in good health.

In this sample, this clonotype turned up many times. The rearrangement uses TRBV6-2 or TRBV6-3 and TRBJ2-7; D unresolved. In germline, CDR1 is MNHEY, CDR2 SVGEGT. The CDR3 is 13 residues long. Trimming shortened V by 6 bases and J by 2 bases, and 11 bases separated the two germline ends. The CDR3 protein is CASSRVQPYEQYF. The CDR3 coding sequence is TGTGCCAGCAGCCGCGTTCAGCCCTACGAGCAGTACTTC.

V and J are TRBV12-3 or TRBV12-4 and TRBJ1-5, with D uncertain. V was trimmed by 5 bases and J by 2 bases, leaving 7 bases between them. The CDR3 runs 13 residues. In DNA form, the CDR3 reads TGTGCCAGCAGTGTTACAGGCAATCAGCCCCAGCATTTT. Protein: CASSVTGNQPQHF.

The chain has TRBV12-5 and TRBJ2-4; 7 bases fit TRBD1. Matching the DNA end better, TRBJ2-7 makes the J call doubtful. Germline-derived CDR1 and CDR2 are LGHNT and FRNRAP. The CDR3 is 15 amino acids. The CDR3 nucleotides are TGTGCTAGTGGTTCCAGATTCGGGACAGATTACGAGCAGTACTTC. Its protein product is CASGSRFGTDYEQYF.

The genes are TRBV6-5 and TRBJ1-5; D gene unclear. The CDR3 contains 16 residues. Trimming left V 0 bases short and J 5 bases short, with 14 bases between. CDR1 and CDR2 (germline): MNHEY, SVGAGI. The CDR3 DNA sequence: TGTGCCAGCAGTTACTCGGCTAACGCACGAGATCAGCCCCAGCATTTT. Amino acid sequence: CASSYSANARDQPQHF.

For the CDR3, the DNA is TGCAGTGCATCGAAAGGGGGCTATGAAAAACTGTTTTTT. Its translation is CSASKGGYEKLFF. This sequence joins TRBV20-1 and TRBJ1-4; 7 bases align to TRBD1. Trimming took 6 bases from V and 6 from J; bases not matched to a gene: 7. The CDR3 extends over 13 amino acids. Looked up from germline, CDR1 is DFQATT and CDR2 is SNEGSKA (reference sequence).

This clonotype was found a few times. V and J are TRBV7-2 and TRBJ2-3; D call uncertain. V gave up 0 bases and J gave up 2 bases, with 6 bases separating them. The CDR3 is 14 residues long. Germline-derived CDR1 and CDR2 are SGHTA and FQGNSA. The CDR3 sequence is CASSLAPPTDTQYF. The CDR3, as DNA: TGTGCCAGCAGCTTAGCGCCCCCCACAGATACGCAGTATTTT.

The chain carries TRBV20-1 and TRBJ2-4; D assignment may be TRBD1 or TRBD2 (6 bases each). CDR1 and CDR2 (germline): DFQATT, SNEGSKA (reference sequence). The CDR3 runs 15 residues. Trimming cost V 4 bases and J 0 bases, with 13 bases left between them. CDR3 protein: CSATARGLAKNIQYF. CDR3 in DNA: TGCAGTGCTACGGCCAGGGGACTAGCCAAAAACATTCAGTACTTC.

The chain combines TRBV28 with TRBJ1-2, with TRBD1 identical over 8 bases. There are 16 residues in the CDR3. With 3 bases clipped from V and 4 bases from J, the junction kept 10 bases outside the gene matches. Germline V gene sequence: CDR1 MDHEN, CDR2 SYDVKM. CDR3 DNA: TGTGCCAGCAGTTTTCCGACAGGGGTCACGAGCTATGGCTACACCTTC. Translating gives CASSFPTGVTSYGYTF.

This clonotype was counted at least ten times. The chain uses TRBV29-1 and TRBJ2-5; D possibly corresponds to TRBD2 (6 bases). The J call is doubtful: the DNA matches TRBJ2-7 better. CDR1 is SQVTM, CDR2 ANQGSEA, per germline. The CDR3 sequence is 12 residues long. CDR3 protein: CSVAAGSYEQYF. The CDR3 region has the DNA TGCAGCGTTGCAGCGGGCAGTTACGAGCAGTACTTC.

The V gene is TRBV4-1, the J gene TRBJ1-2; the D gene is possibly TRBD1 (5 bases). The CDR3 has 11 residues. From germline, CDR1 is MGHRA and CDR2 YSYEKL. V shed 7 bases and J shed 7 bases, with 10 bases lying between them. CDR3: CASTEGRGYTF. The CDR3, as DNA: TGCGCCAGCACAGAGGGACGTGGCTACACCTTC.

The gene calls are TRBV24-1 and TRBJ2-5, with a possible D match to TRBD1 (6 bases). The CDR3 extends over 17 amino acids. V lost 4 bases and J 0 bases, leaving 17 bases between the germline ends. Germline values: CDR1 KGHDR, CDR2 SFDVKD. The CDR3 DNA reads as TGTGCCACCAGTGACCCAACACAGGGAGAGTACCAAGAGACCCAGTACTTC. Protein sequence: CATSDPTQGEYQETQYF.

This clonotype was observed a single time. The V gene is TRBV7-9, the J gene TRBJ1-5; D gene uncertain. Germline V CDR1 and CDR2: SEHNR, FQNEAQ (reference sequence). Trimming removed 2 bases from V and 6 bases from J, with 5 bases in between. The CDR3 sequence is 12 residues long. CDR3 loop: CASSLFTQPQHF. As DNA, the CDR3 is TGTGCCAGCAGCTTATTTACTCAGCCCCAGCATTTT.

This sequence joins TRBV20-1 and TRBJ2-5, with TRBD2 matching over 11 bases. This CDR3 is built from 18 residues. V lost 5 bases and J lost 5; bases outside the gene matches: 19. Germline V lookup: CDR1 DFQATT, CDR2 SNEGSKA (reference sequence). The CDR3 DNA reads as TGCAGTGCTCCAGGACTAGCGGGTGGTGCTACCTTTCGGGAGACCCAGTACTTC. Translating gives CSAPGLAGGATFRETQYF.

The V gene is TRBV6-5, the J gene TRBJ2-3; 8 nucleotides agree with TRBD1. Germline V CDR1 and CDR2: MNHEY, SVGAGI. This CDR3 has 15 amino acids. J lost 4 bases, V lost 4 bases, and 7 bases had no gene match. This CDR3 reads CASSFGQGAPDTQYF. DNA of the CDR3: TGTGCCAGCAGTTTTGGCCAGGGGGCCCCAGATACGCAGTATTTT.

CDR3 residues: CASRGQGSQTQYF. As DNA, the CDR3 is TGCGCCAGCCGCGGACAGGGATCGCAGACCCAGTACTTC. This chain uses TRBV4-3 with TRBJ2-5; 8 positions match TRBD1. Germline CDR1 LGHNA, CDR2 YSLEER. CDR3 size: 13 residues. Trimming removed 8 bases from V and 6 bases from J; junction bases left unmatched: 8.

The DNA of the CDR3 is TGTGCCACCAGTGATCCCTCGTTGGGACTCTCCTACAATGAGCAGTTCTTC. This gives the protein CATSDPSLGLSYNEQFF. The chain recombines TRBV24-1 with TRBJ2-1, with D possibly TRBD2 on 6 matching bases. Germline V gene lookup returns CDR1 KGHDR and CDR2 SFDVKD. This CDR3 comprises 17 residues. V was trimmed by 3 bases and J by 0 bases, leaving 14 bases between them.

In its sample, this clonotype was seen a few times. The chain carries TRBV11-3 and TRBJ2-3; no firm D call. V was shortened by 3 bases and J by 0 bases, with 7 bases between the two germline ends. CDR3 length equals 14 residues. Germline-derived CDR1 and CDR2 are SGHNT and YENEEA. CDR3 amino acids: CASSFIGSTDTQYF. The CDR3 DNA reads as TGTGCCAGCAGCTTTATAGGGAGCACAGATACGCAGTATTTT. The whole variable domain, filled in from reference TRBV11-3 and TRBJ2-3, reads EAGVVQSPRYKIIEKKQPVAFWCNPISGHNTLYWYLQNLGQGPELLIRYENEEAVDDSQLPKDRFSAERLKGVDSTLKIQPAELGDSAVYLCASSFIGSTDTQYFGPGTRLTVL.

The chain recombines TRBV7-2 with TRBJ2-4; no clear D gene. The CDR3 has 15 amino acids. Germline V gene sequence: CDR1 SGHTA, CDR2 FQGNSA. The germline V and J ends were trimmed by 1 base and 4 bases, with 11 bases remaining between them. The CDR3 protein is CASSLVVGGKNIQYF. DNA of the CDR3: TGTGCCAGCAGCTTAGTCGTGGGCGGAAAAAACATTCAGTACTTC.

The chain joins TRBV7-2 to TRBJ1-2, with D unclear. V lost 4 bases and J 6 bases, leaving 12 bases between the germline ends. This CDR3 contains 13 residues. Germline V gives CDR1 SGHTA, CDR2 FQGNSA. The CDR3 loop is CASSSARLDGYTF. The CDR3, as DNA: TGTGCCAGCAGCTCCGCCCGGTTGGATGGCTACACCTTC.

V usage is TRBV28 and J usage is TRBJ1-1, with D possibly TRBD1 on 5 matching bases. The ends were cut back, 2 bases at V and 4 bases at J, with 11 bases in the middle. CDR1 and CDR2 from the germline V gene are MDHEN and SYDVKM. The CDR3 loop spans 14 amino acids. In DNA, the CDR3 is TGTGCCAGCAGTTTAGCTCGGAGGGGCACTGAAGCTTTCTTT. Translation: CASSLARRGTEAFF.

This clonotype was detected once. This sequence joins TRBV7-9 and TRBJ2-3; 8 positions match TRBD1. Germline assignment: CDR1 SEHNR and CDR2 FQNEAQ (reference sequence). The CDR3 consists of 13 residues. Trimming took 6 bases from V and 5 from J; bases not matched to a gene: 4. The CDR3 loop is CASRADRVDTQYF. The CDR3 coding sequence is TGTGCCAGCAGGGCGGACAGGGTAGATACGCAGTATTTT.

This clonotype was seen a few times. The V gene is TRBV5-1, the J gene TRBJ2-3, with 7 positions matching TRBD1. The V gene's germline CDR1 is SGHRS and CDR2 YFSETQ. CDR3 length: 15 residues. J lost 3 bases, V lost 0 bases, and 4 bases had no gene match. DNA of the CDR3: TGCGCCAGCAGCTTGGAGGGGGCTCGGACAGATACGCAGTATTTT. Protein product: CASSLEGARTDTQYF.

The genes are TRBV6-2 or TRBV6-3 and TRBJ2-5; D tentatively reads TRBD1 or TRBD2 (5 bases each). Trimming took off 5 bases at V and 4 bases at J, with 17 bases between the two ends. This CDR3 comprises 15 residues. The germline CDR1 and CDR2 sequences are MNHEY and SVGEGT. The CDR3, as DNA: TGTGCCAGCAGTCCCTCGGGACGGAGTGGAGAGACCCAGTACTTC. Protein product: CASSPSGRSGETQYF.

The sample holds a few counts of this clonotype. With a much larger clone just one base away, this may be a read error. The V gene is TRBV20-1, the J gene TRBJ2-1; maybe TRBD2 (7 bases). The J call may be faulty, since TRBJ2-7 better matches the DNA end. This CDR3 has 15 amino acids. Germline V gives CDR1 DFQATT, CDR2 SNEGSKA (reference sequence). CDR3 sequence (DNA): TGCAGTGCTAGACAGGGGATGAGGGACTACAATGAGCAGTACTTC. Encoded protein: CSARQGMRDYNEQYF.

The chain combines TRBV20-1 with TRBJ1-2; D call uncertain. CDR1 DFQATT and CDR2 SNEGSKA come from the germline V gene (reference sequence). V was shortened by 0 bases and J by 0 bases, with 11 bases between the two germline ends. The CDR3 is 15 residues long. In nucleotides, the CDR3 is TGCAGTGCTAGAGATACGGGCAGAGCTAACTATGGCTACACCTTC. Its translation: CSARDTGRANYGYTF.

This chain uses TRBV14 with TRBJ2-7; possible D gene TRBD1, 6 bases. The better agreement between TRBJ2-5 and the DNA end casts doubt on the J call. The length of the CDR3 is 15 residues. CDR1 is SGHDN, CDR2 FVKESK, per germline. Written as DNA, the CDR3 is TGTGCCAGCAGCCAACGGGACACCAAGTGGGAGACCCAGTACTTC. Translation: CASSQRDTKWETQYF.

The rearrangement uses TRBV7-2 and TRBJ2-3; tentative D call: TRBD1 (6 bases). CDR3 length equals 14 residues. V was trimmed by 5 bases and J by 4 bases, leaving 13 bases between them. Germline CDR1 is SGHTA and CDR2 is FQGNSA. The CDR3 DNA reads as TGTGCCAGCAGCCTTCAGGGGAAGGCAGATACGCAGTATTTT. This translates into CASSLQGKADTQYF.

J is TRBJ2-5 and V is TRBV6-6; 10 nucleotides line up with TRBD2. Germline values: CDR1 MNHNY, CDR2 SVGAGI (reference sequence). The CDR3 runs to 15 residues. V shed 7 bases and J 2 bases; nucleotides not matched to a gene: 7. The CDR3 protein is CASTYLAGAQETQYF. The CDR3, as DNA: TGTGCCAGCACCTATCTAGCGGGAGCTCAAGAGACCCAGTACTTC.

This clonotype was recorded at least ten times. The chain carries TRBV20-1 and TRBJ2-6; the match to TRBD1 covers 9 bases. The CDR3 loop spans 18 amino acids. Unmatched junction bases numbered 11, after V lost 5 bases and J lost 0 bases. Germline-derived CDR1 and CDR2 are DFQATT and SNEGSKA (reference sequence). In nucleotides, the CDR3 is TGCAGTGCTTCGCCAACCGGGACAGGGAACTCTGGGGCCAACGTCCTGACTTTC. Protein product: CSASPTGTGNSGANVLTF.